This T cell receptor beta chain comes out of a study of T cells in localized non-small cell lung cancer. TCRdb's copy holds only in-frame clones and misses some; the assay was immunoSEQ multiplex PCR. The sample holds about 62,000 clones, more than 80% seen once. Findings and caveats of the study: Measurement of T cell clonality placed uninvolved adjacent lung highest, above the level in tumor. Appearances in adjacent lung were noted for a median 57 of the top 100 tumor clones. Greater T cell density in blood accompanied longer overall survival. Sequence data derive from only one tumor region, so heterogeneity remains possible.

This clone was recorded once. Its antigen remains unknown. Sample: PBMCs, taken before any cancer treatment. This receptor was obtained from a man aged 35-69 years with stage II lung adenocarcinoma.

The CDR3 here is CASSSGTYEQYF. The DNA for the CDR3 is TGTGCCAGCAGTTCCGGGACCTACGAGCAGTACTTC. The chain couples TRBV27 to TRBJ2-7; D is possibly TRBD2 (5 bases). The CDR3 runs to 12 residues. CDR1 MNHEY and CDR2 SMNVEV come from the germline V gene (reference sequence). The V end was cut by 4 bases, the J end by 2 bases, with 6 bases between.